The clone carrying this T cell receptor beta chain was picked up a small number of times. Its antigen remains unidentified. The PCR contained 60 Vbeta and 13 Jbeta primers. Produced via immunoSEQ multiplex PCR; TCRdb's table is partial and in-frame only. The data hold 95,000 to 120,000 clones, with 74% observed a single time. The source of the sample is a study of cytomegalovirus exposure and HLA in healthy donors. Study information: Early released data had 65 million to 100 million unique TCRs, all coming from HLA-typed donors.

After removal of 8 bases from V and 8 bases from J, the junction contained 20 bases not matched to a gene. Germline V gene sequence: CDR1 MNHNY, CDR2 SVGAGI (reference sequence). The CDR3 runs 16 residues. Study findings and constraints: A later analysis linked a missense variant in DCLRE1C to the trimming of TCR beta V and J genes. According to the study, around 160 TCR beta chains were cytomegalovirus-associated.

The chain recombines TRBV6-6 with TRBJ1-1; 7 bases fit TRBD1. The sample was PBMCs. This TCR was sampled from a woman between 40 and 55 years old in good health and CMV-seropositive. This CDR3 is CASRPGSTRQGLEAFF. The CDR3 DNA sequence: TGTGCCAGCCGGCCCGGGTCCACACGACAGGGATTAGAAGCTTTCTTT.